Below, one T cell receptor (beta chain) is given with its context. TCRdb redid the calling of the 5' RACE reads with MiXCR, one entry per CDR3 protein. The sample lists about 46,000 distinct CDR3 sequences; around a quarter were seen once. The germline V gene encodes CDR1 SEHNR and CDR2 FQNEAQ (reference sequence). Germline trimming cut 2 bases from V and 3 bases from J; bases unmatched to any gene: 15. CDR3 length: 18 amino acids. The chain combines TRBV7-9 with TRBJ2-5; 7 bases line up with TRBD1. The TCR was taken from a female donor with breast cancer. Sequenced: naive CD4+ T cells sorted from blood. Subset indicated: naive CD4+ T cells, CD4+CD45RA+CD25-. The CDR3 DNA reads as TGTGCCAGCAGCTTACCGAAGAAGTTACAGGGGCAAGAAGAGACCCAGTACTTC. It translates to CASSLPKKLQGQEETQYF.